This is a list of T cell receptor beta chains from one sample in a study of vaccination and CD4 T cells after COVID-19. MiXCR, applied by TCRdb to the PCR reads, yields one record per CDR3 protein. Of 20,000 to 25,000 distinct CDR3 sequences in the sample, under 45% were seen once. These receptors lack a known antigen. The sequencing used CD4+ T cells from blood, cultured in vitro, collected before SARS-CoV-2 vaccination. The receptors come from a human donor who received a COVID-19 vaccine. CDR3s include the opening cysteine and the closing phenylalanine or tryptophan. The D gene is left open where the match is weak. Part of the rows lack a size; the others show once, few, many or a class for expanded clones.

>TRBJ1-1|TRBD1|TRBV20-1|NA|15
TGCAGTGCTAGAGATCGTAACAGGGGTAACACTGAAGCTTTCTTT
CSARDRNRGNTEAFF
>TRBJ2-6|NA|TRBV27|NA|18
TGTGCCAGCAGTTTAAGAGTGTTTGGGGGCTCTGGGGCCAACGTCCTGACTTTC
CASSLRVFGGSGANVLTF
>TRBJ2-5|TRBD2|TRBV2|NA|14
TGTGCCAGCAAACTAGCGGGGGGCCGGGAGACCCAGTACTTC
CASKLAGGRETQYF
>TRBJ1-1|NA|TRBV30|NA|13
TGTGCCCATGATGGGGCCTCGGAAACTGAAGCTTTCTTT
CAHDGASETEAFF
>TRBJ1-6|TRBD1|TRBV7-2|NA|15
TGTGCCAGCAGCCCGGGGACAGGGTACAATTCACCCCTCCACTTT
CASSPGTGYNSPLHF
>TRBJ2-3|TRBD1|TRBV11-2|few|18
TGTGCCAGCAGCAGGGGGATTACCGGGACAGGGGAAACAGATACGCAGTATTTT
CASSRGITGTGETDTQYF
>TRBJ2-1|NA|TRBV7-8|once|13
TGTGCCAGCAGCCTCGGACCTCGCAATGAGCAGTTCTTC
CASSLGPRNEQFF
>TRBJ1-6|TRBD1|TRBV6-1|few|16
TGTGCCAGCAATAAAGGGATCGGGACAGGGGGATCACCCCTCCACTTT
CASNKGIGTGGSPLHF
>TRBJ1-2|TRBD1|TRBV27|few|15
TGTGCCAGCAGTCGACAGGGGGCATTGGACTATGGCTACACCTTC
CASSRQGALDYGYTF
>TRBJ1-6|NA|TRBV2|NA|12
TGTGCCAGCAGTGAATTGTGGGCACCCCTCCACTTT
CASSELWAPLHF
>TRBJ2-3|NA|TRBV20-1|NA|14
TGCAGTGCTGGGACCCGGGCTTCCTCTTCCCCGCAGTATTTT
CSAGTRASSSPQYF
>TRBJ1-1|NA|TRBV10-3|NA|14
TGTGCCATCAGTGAGTCCACGATGAACACTGAAGCTTTCTTT
CAISESTMNTEAFF
>TRBJ1-5|TRBD1|TRBV24-1|medium-sized|17
TGTGCCACCAGTGAATCCGGGACAGTTTCTAGCAATCAGCCCCAGCATTTT
CATSESGTVSSNQPQHF
>TRBJ2-3|TRBD2|TRBV7-2|few|14
TGTGCCAGCAGCTTAGACGGGGGGACCTATACGCAGTATTTT
CASSLDGGTYTQYF
>TRBJ1-2|TRBD1|TRBV12-5|few|17
TGTGCTAGTGGTTTTCGGACAGGGGGCGATTGGTTCTATGGCTACACCTTC
CASGFRTGGDWFYGYTF
>TRBJ1-6|TRBD1|TRBV20-1|NA|14
TGCAGTGCTAGTAGGGACAGGGGAGAATCACCCCTCCACTTT
CSASRDRGESPLHF
>TRBJ2-7|NA|TRBV20-1|NA|13
TGCAGTGCTAGAGATCTACTATTGTACGAGCAGTACTTC
CSARDLLLYEQYF
>TRBJ1-1|TRBD1|TRBV12-3/TRBV12-4|NA|13
TGTGCCACACACCGGGACAGGCCTTCTGAAGCTTTCTTT
CATHRDRPSEAFF
>TRBJ1-2|TRBD1|TRBV30|few|16
TGTGCCTGGAGTGTCCGCAGGGGGCGCCCCCTCTATGGCTACACCTTC
CAWSVRRGRPLYGYTF
>TRBJ2-2|TRBD2|TRBV25-1|NA|16
TGTGCCAGCACCCCACTAGCGGGGGGGCCCACCGGGGAGCTGTTTTTT
CASTPLAGGPTGELFF
>TRBJ2-1|NA|TRBV20-1|few|12
TGCAGTGCTACGCGAACCTACAATGAGCAGTTCTTC
CSATRTYNEQFF
>TRBJ1-1|NA|TRBV10-1|few|14
TGCGCCAGCAGCCCGGCGGCGGGGAACACTGAAGCTTTCTTT
CASSPAAGNTEAFF
>TRBJ2-3|NA|TRBV30|NA|13
TGTGCCTGGAGTAGACAAAATACAGATACGCAGTATTTT
CAWSRQNTDTQYF
>TRBJ1-1|TRBD1|TRBV12-3/TRBV12-4|NA|14
TGTGCCAGCAGTCAAGGGGGCCTGGACACTGAAGCTTTCTTT
CASSQGGLDTEAFF
>TRBJ2-5|NA|TRBV15|NA|14
TGTGCCACCAGCAGAGTTCCCCTTCAAGAGACCCAGTACTTC
CATSRVPLQETQYF
>TRBJ1-2|NA|TRBV20-1|few|16
TGCAGTGCTAGCGGGTTCATGGCGGGGAGGGACTATGGCTACACCTTC
CSASGFMAGRDYGYTF
>TRBJ1-3|TRBD1|TRBV7-2|NA|15
TGTGCCAGCAGCTTAGTGTGGGGACAGGGAAACACCATATATTTT
CASSLVWGQGNTIYF
>TRBJ2-7|TRBD1|TRBV10-3|few|13
TGTGCCATCAGGCCGGGACAGGCCTACGAGCAGTACTTC
CAIRPGQAYEQYF
>TRBJ2-3|NA|TRBV7-9|NA|14
TGTGCCAGCAGCCGTAGCGGAAACACAGGTACGCAGTATTTT
CASSRSGNTGTQYF
>TRBJ1-6|NA|TRBV7-9|NA|14
TGTGCCAGCAGCCGGGAGGCCGTCAGCTCACCCCTCCACTTT
CASSREAVSSPLHF
>TRBJ2-7|TRBD1|TRBV7-2|few|14
TGTGCCAGCACCCGTTCAGGACAGGGTTACGAGCAGTACTTC
CASTRSGQGYEQYF
>TRBJ2-2|NA|TRBV5-4|NA|15
TGTGCCAGCAGCTTCCCCCTAGGGAACACCGGGGAGCTGTTTTTT
CASSFPLGNTGELFF
>TRBJ1-4|NA|TRBV19|once|13
TGTGCCACCGCGGGGGGCGGTAGTGAAAAACTGTTTTTT
CATAGGGSEKLFF
>TRBJ2-1|NA|TRBV6-2/TRBV6-3|few|14
TGTGCCAGCAGAGGGACGGGAAGGGGCAATGAGCAGTTCTTC
CASRGTGRGNEQFF
>TRBJ1-2|NA|TRBV2|once|13
TGTGCCAGCAGAGAAGGTACTAACTATGGCTACACCTTC
CASREGTNYGYTF
>TRBJ2-4|NA|TRBV6-5|NA|15
TGTGCCAGCAGTTACGACGGCCCGAGCAAAAACATTCAGTACTTC
CASSYDGPSKNIQYF
>TRBJ1-5|NA|TRBV12-3/TRBV12-4|NA|15
TGTGCCAGCAGCCCAACGAGCAGGATCAATCAGCCCCAGCATTTT
CASSPTSRINQPQHF
>TRBJ2-3|TRBD2|TRBV6-2/TRBV6-3|few|18
TGTGCCAGCAGTTACGAATCTGGGAGCGGGGGGGCCTCAGATACGCAGTATTTT
CASSYESGSGGASDTQYF
>TRBJ2-1|TRBD1|TRBV6-5|NA|15
TGTGCCAGCAATTACGGCAGGGGGCGCTGGAATGAGCAGTTCTTC
CASNYGRGRWNEQFF
>TRBJ1-2|TRBD1|TRBV5-1|NA|17
TGCGCCAGCAGTTTACCGGGACAGGGAGGTTGGGACTATGGCTACACCTTC
CASSLPGQGGWDYGYTF
>TRBJ2-3|TRBD2|TRBV20-1|few|16
TGCAGTGCTAGAGGTCTTACTAGCGGGGACACAGATACGCAGTATTTT
CSARGLTSGDTDTQYF
>TRBJ1-1|TRBD1|TRBV14|NA|15
TGTGCCAGCAGCCAAGTTACCCCAGGGGGCACTGAAGCTTTCTTT
CASSQVTPGGTEAFF
>TRBJ1-2|TRBD1|TRBV6-5|few|16
TGTGCCAGCAGTTACCGATACAGGGGATCTAACTATGGCTACACCTTC
CASSYRYRGSNYGYTF
>TRBJ1-3|TRBD1|TRBV7-9|NA|14
TGTGCCAGCAATCACGAGGGGGCGGGAAACACCATATATTTT
CASNHEGAGNTIYF
>TRBJ1-6|TRBD1|TRBV27|few|15
TGTGCCAGCAGCGAACTGGGACAGGATAATTCACCCCTCCACTTT
CASSELGQDNSPLHF
>TRBJ2-7|NA|TRBV5-1|once|15
TGCGCCAGCAGCTTGGCGGCGGGGCCAAACTACGAGCAGTACTTC
CASSLAAGPNYEQYF
>TRBJ1-2|NA|TRBV5-4|NA|14
TGTGCCAGCAGCTTGGAGGCTGCTGGCTATGGCTACACCTTC
CASSLEAAGYGYTF
>TRBJ2-7|TRBD2|TRBV4-2|NA|16
TGTGCCAGCAGCCAGGATATAGCGGGGGGAGCCTACGAGCAGTACTTC
CASSQDIAGGAYEQYF
>TRBJ2-5|TRBD2|TRBV6-1|NA|19
TGTGCCAGCAGTGAATCCATAGCGGGGGGGCATGGGAGTACAGAGACCCAGTACTTC
CASSESIAGGHGSTETQYF
>TRBJ1-6|NA|TRBV6-5|few|14
TGTGCCAGCAGTTACGGGAGTCATAATTCACCCCTCCACTTT
CASSYGSHNSPLHF
>TRBJ2-1|TRBD1|TRBV2|NA|15
TGTGCCAGCAGTCGCCGACAGGGATTAAACAATGAGCAGTTCTTC
CASSRRQGLNNEQFF
>TRBJ1-5|NA|TRBV19|few|14
TGTGCCAGTCGGGGAGATTATAGCAATCAGCCCCAGCATTTT
CASRGDYSNQPQHF
>TRBJ1-1|NA|TRBV18|NA|14
TGTGCCAGCTCACCATTTGCAGGGTCCACTGAAGCTTTCTTT
CASSPFAGSTEAFF
>TRBJ1-5|NA|TRBV27|NA|14
TGTGCCAGCGGCCACCTATTTAGCAATCAGCCCCAGCATTTT
CASGHLFSNQPQHF